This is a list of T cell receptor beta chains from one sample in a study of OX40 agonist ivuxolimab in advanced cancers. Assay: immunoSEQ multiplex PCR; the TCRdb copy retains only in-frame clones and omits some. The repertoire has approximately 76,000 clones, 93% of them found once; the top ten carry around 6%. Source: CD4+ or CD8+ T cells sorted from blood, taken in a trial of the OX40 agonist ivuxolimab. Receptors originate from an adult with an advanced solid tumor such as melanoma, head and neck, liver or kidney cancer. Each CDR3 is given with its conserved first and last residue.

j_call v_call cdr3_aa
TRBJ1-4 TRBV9 CASSVAGTGNEKLFF
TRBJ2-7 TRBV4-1 CASSQVHRAAYEQYF
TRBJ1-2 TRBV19 CASSGQPANYGYTF
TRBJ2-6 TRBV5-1 CASSFEQGAAGANVLTF
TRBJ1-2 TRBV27 CASSLAGEGYTF
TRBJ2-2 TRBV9 CASSAGTSNTGELFF
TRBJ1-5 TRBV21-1 CASSKASGSRRPQHF
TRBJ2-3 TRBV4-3 CASSQISWGDTQYF
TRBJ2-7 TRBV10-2 CASSETGLNGYEQYF
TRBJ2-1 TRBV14 CASSRFAQSTYNEQFF
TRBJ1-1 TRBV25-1 CASSESRGRTEAFF
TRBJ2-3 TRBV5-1 CASHLGAGGQDTQYF
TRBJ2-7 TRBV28 CASSPVGLGYEQYF
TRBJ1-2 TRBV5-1 CASSLDAGLNGYTF
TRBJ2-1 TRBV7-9 CASSDAGPYNEQFF
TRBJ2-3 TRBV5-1 CASSLWPGDTQYF
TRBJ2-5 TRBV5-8 CASSWSGTGGETQYF
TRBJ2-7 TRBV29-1 CSPLAFQGLYF